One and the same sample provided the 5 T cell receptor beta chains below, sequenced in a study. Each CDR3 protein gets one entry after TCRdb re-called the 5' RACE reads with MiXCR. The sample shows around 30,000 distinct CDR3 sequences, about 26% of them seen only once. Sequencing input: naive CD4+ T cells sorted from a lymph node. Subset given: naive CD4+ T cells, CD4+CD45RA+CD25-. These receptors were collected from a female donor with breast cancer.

The CDR3 is CASSGGTASYEQYF. CDR3 nucleotides: TGCGCCAGCAGCGGCGGGACAGCGTCCTACGAGCAGTACTTC. The chain combines TRBV5-1 with TRBJ2-7; D is possibly TRBD1 (7 bases). This CDR3 contains 14 residues. Germline V lookup: CDR1 SGHRS, CDR2 YFSETQ. Trimming removed 4 bases from V and 1 base from J, with 12 bases in between.

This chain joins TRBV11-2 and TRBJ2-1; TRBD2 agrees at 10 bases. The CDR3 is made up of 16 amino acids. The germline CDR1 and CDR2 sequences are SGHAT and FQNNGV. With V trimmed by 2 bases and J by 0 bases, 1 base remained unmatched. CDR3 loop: CASSLSSGSSYNEQFF. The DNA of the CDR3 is TGTGCCAGCAGCTTATCTAGCGGGAGCTCCTACAATGAGCAGTTCTTC.

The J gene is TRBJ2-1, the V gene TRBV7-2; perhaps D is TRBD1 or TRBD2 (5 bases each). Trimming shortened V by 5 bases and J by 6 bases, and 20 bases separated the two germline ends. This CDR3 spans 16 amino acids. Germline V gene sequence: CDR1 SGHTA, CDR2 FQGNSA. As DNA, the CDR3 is TGTGCCAGCAGCACCGCCCCGGGACCGCTCGTCAATGAGCAGTTCTTC. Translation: CASSTAPGPLVNEQFF. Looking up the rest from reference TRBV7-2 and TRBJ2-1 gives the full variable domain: GAGVSQSPSNKVTEKGKDVELRCDPISGHTALYWYRQSLGQGLEFLIYFQGNSAPDKSGLPSDRFSAERTGGSVSTLTIQRTQQEDSAVYLCASSTAPGPLVNEQFFGPGTRLTVL.

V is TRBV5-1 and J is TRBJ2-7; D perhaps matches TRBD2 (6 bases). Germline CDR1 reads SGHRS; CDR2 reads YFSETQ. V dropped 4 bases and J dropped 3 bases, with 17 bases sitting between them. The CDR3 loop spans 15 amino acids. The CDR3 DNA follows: TGCGCCAGCAGCCTGGGGGGTGCTGGGCGCTACGAGCAGTACTTC. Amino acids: CASSLGGAGRYEQYF.

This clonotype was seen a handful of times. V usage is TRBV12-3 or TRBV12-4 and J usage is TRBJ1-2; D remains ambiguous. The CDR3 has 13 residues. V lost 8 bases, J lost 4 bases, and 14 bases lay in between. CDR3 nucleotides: TGTGCCAGCGCCACCGACTCGGGCTATGGCTACACCTTC. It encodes CASATDSGYGYTF.